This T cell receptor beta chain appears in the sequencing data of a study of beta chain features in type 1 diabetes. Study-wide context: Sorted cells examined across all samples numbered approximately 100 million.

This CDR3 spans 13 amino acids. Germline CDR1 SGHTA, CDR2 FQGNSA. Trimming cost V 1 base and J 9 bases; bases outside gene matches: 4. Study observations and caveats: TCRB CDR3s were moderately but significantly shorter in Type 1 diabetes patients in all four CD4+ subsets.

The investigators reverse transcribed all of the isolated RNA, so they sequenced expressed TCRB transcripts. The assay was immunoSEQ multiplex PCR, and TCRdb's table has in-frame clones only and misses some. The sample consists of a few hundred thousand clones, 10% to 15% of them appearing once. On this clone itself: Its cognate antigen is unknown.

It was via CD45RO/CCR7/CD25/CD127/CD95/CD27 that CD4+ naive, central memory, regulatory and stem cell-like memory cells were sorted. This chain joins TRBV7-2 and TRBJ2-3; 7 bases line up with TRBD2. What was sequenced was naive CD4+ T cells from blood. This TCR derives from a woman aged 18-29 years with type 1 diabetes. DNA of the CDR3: TGTGCCAGCAGCTTAGGGCTGCGGGAGACGCAGTATTTT. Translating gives CASSLGLRETQYF.